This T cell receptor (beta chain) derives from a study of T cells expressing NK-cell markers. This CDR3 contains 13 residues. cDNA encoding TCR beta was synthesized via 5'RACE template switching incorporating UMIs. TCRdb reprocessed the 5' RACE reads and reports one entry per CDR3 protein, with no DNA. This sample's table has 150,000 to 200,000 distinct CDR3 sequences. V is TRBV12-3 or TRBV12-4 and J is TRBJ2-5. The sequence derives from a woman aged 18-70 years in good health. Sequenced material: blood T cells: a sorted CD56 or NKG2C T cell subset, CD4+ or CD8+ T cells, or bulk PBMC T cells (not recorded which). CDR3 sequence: CASSPTAQETQYF.